These T cell receptor beta chains were read from a single sample in a study of T cell repertoires in cytomegalovirus infection. TCRdb processed the reads anew with MiXCR; each CDR3 protein has one entry. There are around 100,000 distinct CDR3 sequences in the sample; about 33% occur only once, and around 41% lies in the top ten. The antigens these receptors bind are not known. This material consisted of CD8+ T cells from cultured PBMCs, taken from culture after CMV antigen stimulation. All receptors derive from a human donor in good health (CMV status not recorded). Some clones in this sample may be carry-over from other donors' samples. Both conserved end residues are part of each CDR3. The D gene is left open where the match is weak. Clone size is shown for a subset of rows, as once, few, many or a class of expanded clone.

v_gene: TRBV4-1
d_gene: -
abundance: few
j_gene: TRBJ2-7
CDR3nt: TGCGCCAGCAGCCAAGATTCGACCTCAGGGTCCTACGAGCAGTACTTC
CDR3aa: CASSQDSTSGSYEQYF

v_gene: TRBV4-3
d_gene: TRBD1
abundance: -
j_gene: TRBJ2-1
CDR3nt: TGCGCCAGCAGCCAAGATTCTGTCTTGGGAACAGGGGAAAATGAGCAGTTCTTC
CDR3aa: CASSQDSVLGTGENEQFF

v_gene: TRBV11-2
d_gene: TRBD2
abundance: few
j_gene: TRBJ2-3
CDR3nt: TGTGCCAGCAGCCCCCAGGACCCCACATTGACGTATCGCGGGGGAGATACGCAGTATTTT
CDR3aa: CASSPQDPTLTYRGGDTQYF

v_gene: TRBV7-2
d_gene: TRBD1
abundance: many
j_gene: TRBJ2-2
CDR3nt: TGTGCCAGCAGCTCCCCCGACAGGGACACCGGGGAGCTGTTTTTT
CDR3aa: CASSSPDRDTGELFF

v_gene: TRBV6-5
d_gene: -
abundance: many
j_gene: TRBJ2-3
CDR3nt: TGTGCCAGCAGTTACTCGGGGGGGGCGCGGAAAGATACGCAGTATTTT
CDR3aa: CASSYSGGARKDTQYF

v_gene: TRBV7-2
d_gene: TRBD1
abundance: -
j_gene: TRBJ2-7
CDR3nt: TGTGCCACCTCAGGGGGCCAGTCCTACGAGCAGTACTTC
CDR3aa: CATSGGQSYEQYF

v_gene: TRBV29-1
d_gene: TRBD1
abundance: -
j_gene: TRBJ2-3
CDR3nt: TGCAGCGTTGGGGGGACAGGGGTCACAGATACGCAGTATTTT
CDR3aa: CSVGGTGVTDTQYF

v_gene: TRBV20-1
d_gene: TRBD2
abundance: few
j_gene: TRBJ2-1
CDR3nt: TGCAGTGCTAGAGATCTACTAGCGGATTACAATGAGCAGTTCTTC
CDR3aa: CSARDLLADYNEQFF

v_gene: TRBV7-1
d_gene: TRBD1
abundance: -
j_gene: TRBJ2-7
CDR3nt: TGTGCCAGCAGCCCCCCAACAGACAGGGAGATCGCGTACTTC
CDR3aa: CASSPPTDREIAYF

v_gene: TRBV7-6
d_gene: TRBD2
abundance: few
j_gene: TRBJ2-7
CDR3nt: TGTGCCAGCAGCCCTATTACTAGCGGTGGCCCCTACGAGCAGTACTTC
CDR3aa: CASSPITSGGPYEQYF

v_gene: TRBV27
d_gene: -
abundance: many
j_gene: TRBJ1-2
CDR3nt: TGTGCCAGCAGTTCCGCCACCCCCAGGGGTTCCTATGGCTACACCTTC
CDR3aa: CASSSATPRGSYGYTF

v_gene: TRBV7-8
d_gene: TRBD1
abundance: many
j_gene: TRBJ2-2
CDR3nt: TGTGCCAGCAGCTTTCACAGGGGGCATAGTGAGGAGGCCTCGAACACCGGGGAGCTGTTTTTT
CDR3aa: CASSFHRGHSEEASNTGELFF

v_gene: TRBV7-6
d_gene: -
abundance: -
j_gene: TRBJ2-7
CDR3nt: TGTGCTAGCAGCTTAGGGGGACTGAACGAGCAGTACTTC
CDR3aa: CASSLGGLNEQYF

v_gene: TRBV28
d_gene: -
abundance: -
j_gene: TRBJ1-3
CDR3nt: TGTGCCAGCAGTTTATTGAGGGGATCTGGAAACACCATATATTTT
CDR3aa: CASSLLRGSGNTIYF

v_gene: TRBV4-1
d_gene: TRBD1
abundance: -
j_gene: TRBJ1-2
CDR3nt: TGCGCCAGCAGCCAAGTGGTTGGGGACAGGAGAGATGGCTACACCTTC
CDR3aa: CASSQVVGDRRDGYTF

v_gene: TRBV9
d_gene: TRBD2
abundance: -
j_gene: TRBJ2-3
CDR3nt: TGTGCCAGCAGCCCTCAAGCGGGGGCCGGGGCAGATACGCAGTATTTT
CDR3aa: CASSPQAGAGADTQYF

v_gene: TRBV11-2
d_gene: -
abundance: -
j_gene: TRBJ2-6
CDR3nt: TGTGCCAGCAGCTTTTCGGCAGGCGCTGACTCTGGGGCCAACGTCCTGACTTTC
CDR3aa: CASSFSAGADSGANVLTF

v_gene: TRBV7-9
d_gene: -
abundance: -
j_gene: TRBJ2-7
CDR3nt: TGTGCCAGCAGCCAAGGAGAGGGGCTAACCTACGAGCAGTACTTC
CDR3aa: CASSQGEGLTYEQYF

v_gene: TRBV12-3/TRBV12-4
d_gene: -
abundance: -
j_gene: TRBJ1-2
CDR3nt: TGTGCCAGCAGTTTATTGCCGGGATGGCATGGCTACACCTTC
CDR3aa: CASSLLPGWHGYTF

v_gene: TRBV28
d_gene: TRBD1
abundance: -
j_gene: TRBJ1-3
CDR3nt: TGTGCCAGCAGTTTGGTTCGACAGGGTTTCACTGTCTCTGGAAACACCATATATTTT
CDR3aa: CASSLVRQGFTVSGNTIYF

v_gene: TRBV2
d_gene: -
abundance: -
j_gene: TRBJ2-7
CDR3nt: TGTGCCAGCAGTGATTCGGGACTGGGTGACGAGCAGTACTTC
CDR3aa: CASSDSGLGDEQYF

v_gene: TRBV7-9
d_gene: -
abundance: -
j_gene: TRBJ2-1
CDR3nt: TGTGCCAGCAGCTTAGTTTTCGGTGGCGATGAGCAGTTCTTC
CDR3aa: CASSLVFGGDEQFF

v_gene: TRBV6-1
d_gene: -
abundance: few
j_gene: TRBJ1-6
CDR3nt: TGTGCCAGCAGTGAGGGCACCGGGCTCAGCTCCTATAATTCACCCCTCCACTTT
CDR3aa: CASSEGTGLSSYNSPLHF

v_gene: TRBV4-1
d_gene: -
abundance: -
j_gene: TRBJ1-6
CDR3nt: TGCGCCAGCAGCCAAGGGGCGGACAGAGTCTCCTATAATTCACCCCTCCACTTT
CDR3aa: CASSQGADRVSYNSPLHF

v_gene: TRBV12-3/TRBV12-4
d_gene: -
abundance: -
j_gene: TRBJ1-1
CDR3nt: TGTGCCAGCAGGGACCCAGGGACTGAAGCTTTCTTT
CDR3aa: CASRDPGTEAFF

v_gene: TRBV28
d_gene: -
abundance: few
j_gene: TRBJ1-1
CDR3nt: TGTGCCAGCATTAACGGGGGGACGAACACTGAAGCTTTCTTT
CDR3aa: CASINGGTNTEAFF

v_gene: TRBV6-6
d_gene: -
abundance: many
j_gene: TRBJ1-6
CDR3nt: TGTGCCAGCACCGAAGACGAGGGGCAGCCCATAATCTATAATTCACCCCTCCACTTT
CDR3aa: CASTEDEGQPIIYNSPLHF

v_gene: TRBV6-1
d_gene: -
abundance: few
j_gene: TRBJ2-2
CDR3nt: TGTGCCAGCAGTGAACAGGGGACTCACACCGGGGAGCTGTTTTTT
CDR3aa: CASSEQGTHTGELFF